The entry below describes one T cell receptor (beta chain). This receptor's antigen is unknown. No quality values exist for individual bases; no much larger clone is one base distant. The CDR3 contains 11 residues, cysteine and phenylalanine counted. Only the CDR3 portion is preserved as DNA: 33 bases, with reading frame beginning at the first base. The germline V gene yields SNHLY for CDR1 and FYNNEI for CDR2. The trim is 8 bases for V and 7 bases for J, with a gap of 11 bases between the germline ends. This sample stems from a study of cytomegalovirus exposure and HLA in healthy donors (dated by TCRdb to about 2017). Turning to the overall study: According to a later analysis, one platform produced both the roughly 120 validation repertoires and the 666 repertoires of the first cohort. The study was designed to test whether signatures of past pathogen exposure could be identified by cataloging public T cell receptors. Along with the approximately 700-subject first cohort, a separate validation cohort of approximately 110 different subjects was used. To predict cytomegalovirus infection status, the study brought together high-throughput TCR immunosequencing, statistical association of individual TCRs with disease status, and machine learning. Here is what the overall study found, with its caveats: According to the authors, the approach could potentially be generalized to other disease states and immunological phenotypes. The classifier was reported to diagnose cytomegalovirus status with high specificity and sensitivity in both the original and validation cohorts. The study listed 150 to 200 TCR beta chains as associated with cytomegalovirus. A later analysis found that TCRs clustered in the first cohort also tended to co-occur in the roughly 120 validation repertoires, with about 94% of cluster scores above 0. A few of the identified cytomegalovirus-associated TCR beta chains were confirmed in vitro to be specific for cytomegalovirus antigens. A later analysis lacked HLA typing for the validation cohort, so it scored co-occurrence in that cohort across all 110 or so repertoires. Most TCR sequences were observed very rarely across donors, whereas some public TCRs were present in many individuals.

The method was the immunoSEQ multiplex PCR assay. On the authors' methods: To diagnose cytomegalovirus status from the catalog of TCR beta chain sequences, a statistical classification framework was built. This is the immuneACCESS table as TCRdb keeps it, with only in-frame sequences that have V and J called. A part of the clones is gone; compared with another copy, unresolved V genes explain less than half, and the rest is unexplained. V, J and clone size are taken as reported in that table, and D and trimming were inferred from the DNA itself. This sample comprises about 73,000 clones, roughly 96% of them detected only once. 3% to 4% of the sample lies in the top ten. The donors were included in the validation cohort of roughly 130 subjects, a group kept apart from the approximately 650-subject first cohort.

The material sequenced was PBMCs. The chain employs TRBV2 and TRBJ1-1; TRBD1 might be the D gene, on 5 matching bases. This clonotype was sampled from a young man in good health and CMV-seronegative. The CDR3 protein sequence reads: CASGGTDEAFF. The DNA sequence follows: TGTGCCAGCGGGGGGACGGATGAAGCTTTCTTT.